The 17 T cell receptor beta chains below were found in one sample sequenced in a study of cytomegalovirus exposure and HLA in healthy donors. The PCR made use of 60 Vbeta and 13 Jbeta primers. Repertoires were generated with immunoSEQ multiplex PCR, while TCRdb's copy carries only in-frame clones and drops some. The sample shows about 170,000 clones, 75% to 90% of them seen only once. Sequencing was done on a sample of PBMCs. The receptors were gathered from a boy aged 2 to 9 in good health and CMV-seronegative.

CDR3 sequence reads: CASSEDRVGSPLHF. Here the CDR3 DNA reads TGTGCCAGCAGTGAAGACAGGGTGGGTTCACCCCTCCACTTT. This sequence joins TRBV2 and TRBJ1-6, with D possibly TRBD1 on 6 matching bases. CDR3 length: 14 residues. Germline V CDR1 and CDR2: SNHLY, FYNNEI. Trimming removed 1 base from V and 9 bases from J, with 10 bases in between. The variable domain in full, with the rest retrieved from reference TRBV2 and TRBJ1-6, is EPEVTQTPSHQVTQMGQEVILRCVPISNHLYFYWYRQILGQKVEFLVSFYNNEISEKSEIFDDQFSVERPDGSNFTLKIRSTKLEDSAMYFCASSEDRVGSPLHFGNGTRLTVT.

V usage is TRBV5-5 and J usage is TRBJ2-7; D is perhaps TRBD2 (6 bases). The CDR3 consists of 14 residues. CDR1 and CDR2 (germline): SGHKS, YYEKEE (reference sequence). The V gene lost 2 bases and the J gene lost 5 bases, with 14 bases spanning the gap. Here the CDR3 reads CASSFIYREHEQYV. DNA for the CDR3: TGTGCCAGCAGCTTTATCTACCGGGAGCACGAGCAGTACGTC.

The chain employs TRBV28 and TRBJ1-2, with a weak D call TRBD1 (5 bases). This CDR3 has 16 residues. V was trimmed by 2 bases and J by 4 bases, leaving 17 bases between them. CDR1 MDHEN and CDR2 SYDVKM come from the germline V gene. CDR3: CASSLPPQWGGYGYTF. The CDR3 DNA is TGTGCCAGCAGTTTACCCCCGCAGTGGGGCGGCTATGGCTACACCTTC.

This clone is termed medium-sized (0.01 to 0.1%). This chain uses TRBV5-6 with TRBJ2-5; 11 bases match TRBD2. The CDR3 has 16 amino acids. CDR1 and CDR2 (germline): SGHDT, YYEEEE. The trim removed 0 bases at V and 5 bases at J, leaving 6 bases unmatched. The chain's CDR3 is CASSLDSGGASETQYF. CDR3 DNA: TGTGCCAGCAGCTTGGATAGCGGGGGGGCTTCGGAGACCCAGTACTTC.

This chain connects TRBV6-6 to TRBJ1-2; D remains ambiguous. This CDR3 spans 12 amino acids. CDR1 and CDR2 from the germline V gene are MNHNY and SVGAGI (reference sequence). V lost 0 bases and J 8 bases, leaving 7 bases between the germline ends. The CDR3 is CASSYSNGGYTF. CDR3 coding DNA: TGTGCCAGCAGTTACTCAAATGGCGGCTACACCTTC.

The chain uses TRBV29-1 and TRBJ1-2; 12 bases map to TRBD1. CDR1 is SQVTM, CDR2 ANQGSEA, per germline. J was trimmed by 3 bases and V by 7 bases; bases with no gene match: 12. This CDR3 has 16 amino acids. The CDR3 sequence is CSAPGWGQGADYGYTF. The CDR3 DNA is TGCAGCGCCCCTGGTTGGGGACAGGGGGCGGACTATGGCTACACCTTC.

This chain joins TRBV27 and TRBJ2-1; 9 positions match TRBD1. The V gene end was trimmed by 10 bases and the J gene end by 7 bases; junction bases not matched to a gene: 8. The germline V gene encodes CDR1 MNHEY and CDR2 SMNVEV (reference sequence). The CDR3 has 13 amino acids. The CDR3 bases are TGTGCCACAGGGACAGGGAGACTGAATGAGCAGTTCTTC. Protein product: CATGTGRLNEQFF.

This chain connects TRBV19 to TRBJ2-2, with 12 bases identical to TRBD2. The germline V gene encodes CDR1 LNHDA and CDR2 SQIVND (reference sequence). J gave up 6 bases and V 6 bases, and 8 bases lay outside the gene matches. The CDR3 length is 16 residues. The chain's CDR3 is CASRPTSGSYPGELFF. CDR3 in DNA: TGTGCCAGTAGACCGACTAGCGGGAGTTACCCCGGGGAGCTGTTTTTT.

Only one count was recorded for this clone. The chain employs TRBV5-1 and TRBJ2-3; D gene unclear. The ends were cut back, 4 bases at V and 7 bases at J, with 22 bases in the middle. This CDR3 is built from 16 residues. The germline gives CDR1 SGHRS, CDR2 YFSETQ. CDR3 sequence (DNA): TGCGCCAGCAGCCCTTCACTTAGTGTCATGTTAAATACGCAGTATTTT. The encoded protein is CASSPSLSVMLNTQYF.

This rearrangement joins TRBV30 to TRBJ2-2, with D possibly being TRBD2 (5 bases). The V gene lost 1 base and the J gene lost 4 bases, with 10 bases spanning the gap. Germline V CDR1 and CDR2: GTSNPN, SVGIG (reference sequence). The length of the CDR3 is 14 residues. CDR3 protein: CAWSAGSGTGELFF. The CDR3 nucleotides are TGTGCCTGGAGTGCAGGAAGCGGCACCGGGGAGCTGTTTTTT. Complete variable domain (other parts from reference TRBV30 and TRBJ2-2): SQTIHQWPATLVQPVGSPLSLECTVEGTSNPNLYWYRQAAGRGLQLLFYSVGIGQISSEVPQNLSASRPQDRQFILSSKKLLLSDSGFYLCAWSAGSGTGELFFGEGSRLTVL.

The gene calls are TRBV6-5 and TRBJ2-7; 13 nucleotides match TRBD2. CDR3 length: 15 residues. Germline V gives CDR1 MNHEY, CDR2 SVGAGI. V shed 4 bases, J shed 5 bases, and the junction held 5 bases outside the gene matches. Here the CDR3 reads CASSSRLAGGHEQYF. CDR3 coding DNA: TGTGCCAGCAGTTCTCGACTAGCGGGAGGACACGAGCAGTACTTC.

The chain uses TRBV2 and TRBJ2-1; 11 bases fit TRBD2. Germline trimming cut 10 bases from V and 6 bases from J; bases unmatched to any gene: 5. Germline loops: CDR1 SNHLY, CDR2 FYNNEI. The CDR3 is made up of 13 amino acids. The CDR3 nucleotides read TGTGCCACCGGGACTAGCGGACCCAATGAGCAGTTCTTC. Translating it yields CATGTSGPNEQFF. The full variable domain, rest sourced from reference TRBV2 and TRBJ2-1, is EPEVTQTPSHQVTQMGQEVILRCVPISNHLYFYWYRQILGQKVEFLVSFYNNEISEKSEIFDDQFSVERPDGSNFTLKIRSTKLEDSAMYFCATGTSGPNEQFFGPGTRLTVL.

J is TRBJ1-5 and V is TRBV10-2, with a possible D match to TRBD1 (6 bases). The CDR3 has 11 residues. CDR1 and CDR2 (germline): WSHSY, SAAADI. V dropped 3 bases and J dropped 9 bases, with 6 bases sitting between them. CDR3 DNA: TGCGCCAGCAGTGACAGGGGGCCCCAGCATTTT. As protein: CASSDRGPQHF.

CDR3 loop: CASSKEVGGPQDTEAFF. The CDR3 DNA follows: TGTGCCAGCAGCAAAGAGGTGGGAGGGCCACAGGACACTGAAGCTTTCTTT. The rearrangement uses TRBV21-1 and TRBJ1-1. TRBV21-1 is a pseudogene segment. The CDR3 is 17 amino acids.

A note on this clone: The sample holds other DNA sequences that translate to the same CDR3. The chain is built from TRBV19 and TRBJ2-7; 8 bases fit TRBD1. CDR3 length: 14 amino acids. V lost 6 bases and J lost 5; bases outside the gene matches: 9. Germline V gives CDR1 LNHDA, CDR2 SQIVND (reference sequence). Written as DNA, the CDR3 is TGTGCCAGTAGCCTTACAGGGGGGATTAACGAGCAGTACTTC. Protein sequence: CASSLTGGINEQYF.

The chain has TRBV6-5 and TRBJ2-3; 11 nucleotides line up with TRBD2. The length of the CDR3 is 16 residues. V lost 0 bases to trimming and J lost 2 bases; unmatched junction nucleotides: 1. The V gene's germline CDR1 is MNHEY and CDR2 SVGAGI. The CDR3 protein is CASSYSTSGDTDTQYF. The CDR3 DNA is TGTGCCAGCAGTTACTCGACTAGCGGGGACACAGATACGCAGTATTTT.

The chain joins TRBV5-8 to TRBJ2-7; a weak D match, TRBD2 (5 bases). The length of the CDR3 is 11 residues. The germline V gene has CDR1 SGHTS and CDR2 YDEGEE. Deletions cut 0 bases from V and 10 bases from J, with 8 bases between. The CDR3 protein is CASSLAGDQYF. The CDR3 DNA reads as TGTGCCAGCAGCTTGGCCGGGGATCAGTACTTC.